This T cell receptor (beta chain) was sequenced during a study of beta chain features in type 1 diabetes. A few counts support this clone. The isolated RNA, all of it, was reverse transcribed, so expressed TCRB transcripts were what got sequenced. Assay used: immunoSEQ multiplex PCR; TCRdb lists only in-frame clones, some missing. Seen here are approximately 470,000 clones, approximately 30% observed once, and the top ten hold about 0.065%. CDR3 length equals 13 residues. Germline CDR1 is MNHEY and CDR2 is SMNVEV (reference sequence). V was shortened by 5 bases and J by 3 bases, with 8 bases between the two germline ends.

The sequencing input was naive CD4+ T cells from blood. The receptor was isolated from a man between 18 and 29 years old in good health. The V gene is TRBV27, the J gene TRBJ2-1; D gene ambiguous. CDR3 bases: TGTGCCAGCAGTCCCACTTTCTACAATGAGCAGTTCTTC. It encodes CASSPTFYNEQFF.